The 8 T cell receptor beta chains in this list originate from one sample, sequenced in a study of OX40 agonist ivuxolimab in advanced cancers. To prepare the library, the immunoSEQ multiplex PCR assay was applied. Not all clones reach the TCRdb copy of this immuneACCESS table, which keeps in-frame sequences only. Checked studies attribute under half of the gap to unresolved V genes and leave the rest unexplained. This sample has 20,000 to 25,000 clones in its table, and around four fifths of those were observed once. About 49% of the sample rests with the top ten. The material sequenced was CD4+ or CD8+ T cells sorted from blood, taken in a trial of the OX40 agonist ivuxolimab. These receptors were taken from an adult with an advanced solid tumor such as melanoma, head and neck, liver or kidney cancer.

The V gene is TRBV29-1, the J gene TRBJ1-1; D not resolved. The CDR3 covers 11 residues. Germline lookup yields CDR1 SQVTM and CDR2 ANQGSEA. Trimming took off 4 bases at V and 1 base at J, with 4 bases between the two ends. CDR3 sequence: CSVGRNTEAFF. The CDR3 bases are TGCAGCGTTGGGAGGAACACTGAAGCTTTCTTT.

The gene calls are TRBV21-1 and TRBJ1-3. TRBV21-1 is noted as a pseudogene. The CDR3 has 13 amino acids. The CDR3 sequence: CPIPPRSGNTIYF. As DNA, the CDR3 is TGTCCTATTCCCCCCAGATCTGGAAACACCATATATTTT.

The V gene is TRBV2, the J gene TRBJ1-1; maybe TRBD1 (5 bases). Germline loops: CDR1 SNHLY, CDR2 FYNNEI. CDR3 size: 16 residues. V was pared by 1 base and J by 3 bases, with 15 bases between. CDR3 loop: CASSEEYGDGDTEAFF. The CDR3 coding sequence is TGTGCCAGCAGTGAAGAATACGGGGACGGGGACACTGAAGCTTTCTTT.

CDR3 sequence reads: CSVRGLAGGSSYNEQFF. DNA for the CDR3: TGCAGCGTTCGGGGACTAGCGGGGGGATCCTCCTACAATGAGCAGTTCTTC. The chain has TRBV29-1 and TRBJ2-1, with 15 bases lining up with TRBD2. There are 17 residues in the CDR3. V dropped 5 bases and J dropped 0; count of bases not matched to a gene: 5. Germline V lookup: CDR1 SQVTM, CDR2 ANQGSEA.

V usage is TRBV7-9 and J usage is TRBJ1-5; the D is unclear. Germline values: CDR1 SEHNR, CDR2 FQNEAQ (reference sequence). This CDR3 comprises 17 residues. Trimming took off 1 base at V and 0 bases at J, with 13 bases between the two ends. The CDR3 DNA reads TGTGCCAGCAGCTTAGGGGTTGAAGGGTATAGCAATCAGCCCCAGCATTTT. Translating it yields CASSLGVEGYSNQPQHF.

The V and J genes are TRBV19 and TRBJ2-5; TRBD2 aligns across 12 bases. Germline V gene lookup returns CDR1 LNHDA and CDR2 SQIVND (reference sequence). The CDR3 length is 16 residues. Germline trimming cut 5 bases from V and 5 bases from J; bases unmatched to any gene: 9. The CDR3 region is CASSPGLAGFVETQYF. CDR3 coding DNA: TGTGCCAGTAGTCCCGGACTAGCGGGATTTGTGGAGACCCAGTACTTC.

The chain is built from TRBV6-5 and TRBJ2-3, with 10 bases aligning to TRBD2. The CDR3 spans 16 residues. After removal of 2 bases from V and 4 bases from J, the junction contained 6 bases not matched to a gene. Germline V gene lookup returns CDR1 MNHEY and CDR2 SVGAGI. CDR3 nucleotides: TGTGCCAGCAGTTACCCCAGCGGGGGGGCCTCAGATACGCAGTATTTT. Amino acids: CASSYPSGGASDTQYF.

The chain joins TRBV27 to TRBJ2-7, with unresolved D. The germline V gene has CDR1 MNHEY and CDR2 SMNVEV (reference sequence). The CDR3 runs to 11 residues. V was shortened by 0 bases and J by 7 bases, with 4 bases between the two germline ends. DNA for the CDR3: TGTGCCAGCAGTTTATCGGGGGAGCAGTACTTC. Amino acid sequence: CASSLSGEQYF.